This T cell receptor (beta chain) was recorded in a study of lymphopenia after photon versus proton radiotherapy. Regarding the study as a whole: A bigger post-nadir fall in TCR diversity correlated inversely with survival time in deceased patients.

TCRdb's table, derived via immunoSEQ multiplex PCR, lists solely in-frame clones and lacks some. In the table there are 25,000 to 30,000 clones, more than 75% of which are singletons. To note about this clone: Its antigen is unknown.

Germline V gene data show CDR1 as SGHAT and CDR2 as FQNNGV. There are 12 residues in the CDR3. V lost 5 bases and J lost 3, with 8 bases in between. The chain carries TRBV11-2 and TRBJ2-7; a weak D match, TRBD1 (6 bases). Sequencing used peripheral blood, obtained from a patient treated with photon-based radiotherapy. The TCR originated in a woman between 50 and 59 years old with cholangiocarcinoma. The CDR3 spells CASSQDSYEQYF. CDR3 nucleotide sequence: TGTGCCAGCAGCCAGGACAGCTACGAGCAGTACTTC.